The clone carrying this T cell receptor (beta chain) was detected only once. Its antigen remains unidentified. This entry belongs to a study of CD8+ T cells in alopecia areata. Across the study: Severity among treated patients was scored by the percentage of scalp area affected.

Treatment noted: oral pan-JAK inhibitor, 5-10 mg twice daily. Alopecia areata patients had lesional scalp punch biopsies and peripheral blood taken from them. RNA was extracted and reverse transcribed into cDNA as the sequencing template. The protocol was immunoSEQ multiplex PCR, while the TCRdb copy is restricted to in-frame clones and leaves out a portion. The sample records approximately 170,000 clones, 50% to 65% being singletons. Findings and caveats of the study: There were also resident alphabeta T cells of normal skin sequenced in scalp samples.

Sequenced here: CD4+ T cells sorted from blood, sampled at week 24, from a patient treated with tofacitinib. This clonotype was obtained from a human donor with alopecia areata.

The CDR3 here is CASSPRDRAGANVLTF. In DNA form, the CDR3 reads TGTGCCAGCAGCCCCCGGGACAGGGCTGGGGCCAACGTCCTGACTTTC. V gene TRBV7-3 combines with J gene TRBJ2-6; 9 bases fit TRBD1. This CDR3 is built from 16 residues. Germline CDR1 and CDR2: SGHTA and FQGTGA. Trimming took 5 bases from V and 2 from J; bases not matched to a gene: 4.